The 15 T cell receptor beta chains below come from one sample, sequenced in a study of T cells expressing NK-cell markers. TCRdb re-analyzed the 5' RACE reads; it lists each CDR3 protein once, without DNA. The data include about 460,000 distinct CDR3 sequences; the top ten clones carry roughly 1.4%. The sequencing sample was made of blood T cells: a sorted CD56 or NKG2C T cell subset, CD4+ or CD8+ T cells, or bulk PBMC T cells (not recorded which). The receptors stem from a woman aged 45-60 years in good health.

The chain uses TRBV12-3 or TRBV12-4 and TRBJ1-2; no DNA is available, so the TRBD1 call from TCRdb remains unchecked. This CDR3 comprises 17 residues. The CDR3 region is CASSLLIQGGTNYGYTF.

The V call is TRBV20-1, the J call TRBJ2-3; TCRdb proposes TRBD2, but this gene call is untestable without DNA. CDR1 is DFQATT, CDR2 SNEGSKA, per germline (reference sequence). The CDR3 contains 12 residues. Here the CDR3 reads CSASAGPDTQYF.

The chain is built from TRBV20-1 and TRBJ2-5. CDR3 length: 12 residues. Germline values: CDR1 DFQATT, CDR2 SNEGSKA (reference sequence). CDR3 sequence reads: CSARAHQETQYF.

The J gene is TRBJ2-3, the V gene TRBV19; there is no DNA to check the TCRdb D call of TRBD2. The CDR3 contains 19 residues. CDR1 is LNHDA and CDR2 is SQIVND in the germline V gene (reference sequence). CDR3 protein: CASSIGGTSGRQSTDTQYF.

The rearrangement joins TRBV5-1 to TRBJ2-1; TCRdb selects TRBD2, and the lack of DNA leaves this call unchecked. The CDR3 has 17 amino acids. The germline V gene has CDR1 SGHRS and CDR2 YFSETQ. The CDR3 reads CASSLMASGRLVNEQFF.

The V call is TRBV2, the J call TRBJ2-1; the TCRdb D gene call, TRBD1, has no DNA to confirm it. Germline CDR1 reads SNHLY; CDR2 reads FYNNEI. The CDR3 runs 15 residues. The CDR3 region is CASSALGQGSKEQFF.

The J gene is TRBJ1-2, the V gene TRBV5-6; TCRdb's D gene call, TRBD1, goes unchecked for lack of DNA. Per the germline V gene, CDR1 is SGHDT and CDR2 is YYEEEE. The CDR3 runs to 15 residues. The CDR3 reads CASSSRTGGIYGYTF.

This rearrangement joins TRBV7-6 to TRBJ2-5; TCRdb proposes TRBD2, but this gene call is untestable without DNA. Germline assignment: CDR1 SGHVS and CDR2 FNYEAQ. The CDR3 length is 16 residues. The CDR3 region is CASSLSGTARVETQYF.

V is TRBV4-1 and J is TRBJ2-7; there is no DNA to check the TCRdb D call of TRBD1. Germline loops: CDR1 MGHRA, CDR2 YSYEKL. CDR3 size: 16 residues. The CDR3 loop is CASRNVGRTRADEQYF.

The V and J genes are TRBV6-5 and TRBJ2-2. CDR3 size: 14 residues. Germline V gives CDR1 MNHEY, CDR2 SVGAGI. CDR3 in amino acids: CASNDDTNTGELFF.

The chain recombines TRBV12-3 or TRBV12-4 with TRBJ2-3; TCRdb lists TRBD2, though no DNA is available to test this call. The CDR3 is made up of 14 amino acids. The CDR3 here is CASSWEVSTDTQYF.

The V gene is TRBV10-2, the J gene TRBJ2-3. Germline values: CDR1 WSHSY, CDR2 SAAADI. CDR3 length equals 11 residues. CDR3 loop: CASGSTDTQYF.

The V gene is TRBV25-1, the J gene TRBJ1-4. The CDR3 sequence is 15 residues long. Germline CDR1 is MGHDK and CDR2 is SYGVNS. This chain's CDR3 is CASSDGITTNEKLFF.

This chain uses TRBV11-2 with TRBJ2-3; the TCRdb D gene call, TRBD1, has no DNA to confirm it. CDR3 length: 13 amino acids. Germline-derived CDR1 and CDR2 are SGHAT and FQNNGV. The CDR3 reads CASSQRQGSTQYF.

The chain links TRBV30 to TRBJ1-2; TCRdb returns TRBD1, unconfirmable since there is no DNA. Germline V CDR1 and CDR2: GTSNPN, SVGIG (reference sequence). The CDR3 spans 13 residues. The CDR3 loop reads CAWSRGRLHGYTF.